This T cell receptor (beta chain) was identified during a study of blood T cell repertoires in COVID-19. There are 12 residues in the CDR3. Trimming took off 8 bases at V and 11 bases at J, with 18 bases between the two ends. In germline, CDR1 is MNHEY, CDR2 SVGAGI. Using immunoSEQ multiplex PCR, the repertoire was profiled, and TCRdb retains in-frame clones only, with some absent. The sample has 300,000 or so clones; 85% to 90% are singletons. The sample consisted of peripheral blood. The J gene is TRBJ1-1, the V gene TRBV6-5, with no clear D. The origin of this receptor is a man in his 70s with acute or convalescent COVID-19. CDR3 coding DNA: TGTGCCAGCGCTCGGACTGGTGGGAAGGCTTTCTTT. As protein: CASARTGGKAFF.